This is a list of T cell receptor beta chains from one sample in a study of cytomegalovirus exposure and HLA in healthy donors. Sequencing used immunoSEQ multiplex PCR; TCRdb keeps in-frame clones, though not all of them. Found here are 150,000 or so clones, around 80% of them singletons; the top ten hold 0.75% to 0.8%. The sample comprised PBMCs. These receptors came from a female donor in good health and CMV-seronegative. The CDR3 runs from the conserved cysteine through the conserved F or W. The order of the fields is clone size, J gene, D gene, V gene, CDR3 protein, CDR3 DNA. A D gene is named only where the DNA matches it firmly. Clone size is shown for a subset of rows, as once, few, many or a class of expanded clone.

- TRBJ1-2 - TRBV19 CAGGDSRNLYGYTF TGTGCCGGAGGGGACTCCCGGAACCTCTATGGCTACACCTTC
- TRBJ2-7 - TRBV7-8 CASSARPSWASDYDEQYF TGTGCCAGCAGCGCAAGGCCTAGTTGGGCTAGCGATTACGACGAGCAGTACTTC
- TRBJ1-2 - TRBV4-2 CASSSYAASGYGYTF TGTGCCAGCAGTTCTTATGCGGCTAGCGGCTATGGCTACACCTTC
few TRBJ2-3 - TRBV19 CASLGGTSTDTQYF TGTGCCAGTTTAGGGGGAACTAGCACAGATACGCAGTATTTT
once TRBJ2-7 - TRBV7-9 CASSSRQGLYEQYF TGTGCCAGCAGCTCTCGGCAGGGCCTCTACGAGCAGTACTTC
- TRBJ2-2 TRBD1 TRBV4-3 CASSQDGRQGRTGELFF TGCGCCAGCAGCCAAGATGGGCGACAGGGACGGACCGGGGAGCTGTTTTTT
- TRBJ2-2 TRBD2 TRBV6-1 CASSHGGRQTGELFF TGTGCCAGCAGTCACGGCGGGAGGCAAACCGGGGAGCTGTTTTTT
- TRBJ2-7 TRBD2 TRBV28 CASSQVGTSVYEQYF TGTGCCAGCAGTCAAGTCGGGACTAGCGTCTACGAGCAGTACTTC
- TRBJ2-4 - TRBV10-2 CASSYTRGGIQNIQYF TGCGCCAGCAGTTATACCCGTGGCGGGATTCAAAACATTCAGTACTTC
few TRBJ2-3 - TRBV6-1 CASSETAGPSRYF TGTGCCAGCAGTGAAACTGCGGGCCCAAGTAGGTATTTT
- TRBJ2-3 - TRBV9 CASSALLAPSTDTQYF TGTGCCAGCAGCGCCCTGCTAGCGCCTAGCACAGATACGCAGTATTTT
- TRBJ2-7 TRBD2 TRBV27 CASTNRASGWGYEQYF TGTGCCAGCACCAATCGGGCTAGCGGCTGGGGCTACGAGCAGTACTTC
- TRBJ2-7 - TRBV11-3 CASSLGTTYEQYF TGTGCCAGCAGCTTAGGTACTACCTACGAGCAGTACTTC
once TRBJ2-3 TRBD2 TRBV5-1 CASSPKAGGTDTQYF TGCGCCAGCAGTCCCAAGGCGGGGGGCACAGATACGCAGTATTTT
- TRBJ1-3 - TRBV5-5 CASSSPGLLYAGNTIYF TGTGCCAGCAGCTCACCGGGACTTCTGTACGCGGGAAACACCATATATTTT
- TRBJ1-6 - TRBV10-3 CAIREGTGPNISPLHF TGTGCCATCAGGGAGGGCACAGGACCCAATATCTCACCCCTCCACTTT
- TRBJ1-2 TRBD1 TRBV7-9 CASSSSRQGTNYGYTF TGTGCCAGCAGCTCATCACGACAGGGCACTAACTATGGCTACACCTTC
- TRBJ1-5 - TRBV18 CASSGSGMGQPQHF TGTGCCAGCTCAGGAAGCGGGATGGGTCAGCCCCAGCATTTT
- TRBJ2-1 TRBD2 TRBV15 CATSRLRGLANNEQFF TGTGCCACCAGCAGATTACGAGGACTAGCGAACAATGAGCAGTTCTTC
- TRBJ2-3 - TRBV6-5 CASRRSGLDTDTQYF TGTGCCAGCAGGCGGTCCGGGTTGGACACAGATACGCAGTATTTT
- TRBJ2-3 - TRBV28 CATYRQANTDTQYF TGTGCCACCTATAGACAGGCAAACACAGATACGCAGTATTTT
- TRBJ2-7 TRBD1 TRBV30 CAWRARDRFYEQYF TGTGCCTGGAGAGCCCGGGACAGGTTCTACGAGCAGTACTTC
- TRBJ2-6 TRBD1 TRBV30 CAWGTAGANGLTF TGTGCCTGGGGGACAGCTGGGGCCAACGGCCTGACTTTC
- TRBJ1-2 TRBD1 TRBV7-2 CASATDRAPNYGYTF TGTGCCAGCGCAACTGACAGGGCACCTAACTATGGCTACACCTTC
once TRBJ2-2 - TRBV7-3 CASSLMARTGELFF TGTGCCAGCAGCTTAATGGCACGCACCGGGGAGCTGTTTTTT
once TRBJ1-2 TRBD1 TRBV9 CASSQTGSYGYTF TGTGCCAGCAGCCAGACAGGGTCCTATGGCTACACCTTC
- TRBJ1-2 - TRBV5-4 CASSPTGRGNYGYTF TGTGCCAGCAGCCCGACGGGTAGAGGTAACTATGGCTACACCTTC
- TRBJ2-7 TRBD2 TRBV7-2 CASSLGLVNYEQYF TGTGCCAGCAGCCTGGGACTAGTCAACTACGAGCAGTACTTC
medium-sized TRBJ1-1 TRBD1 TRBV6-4 CASSVGTGGTEAFF TGTGCCAGCAGTGTCGGGACAGGGGGCACTGAAGCTTTCTTT
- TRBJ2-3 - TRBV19 CASSPRLGAGARTDTQYF TGTGCCAGTAGTCCCCGCCTGGGGGCGGGGGCCCGCACAGATACGCAGTATTTT
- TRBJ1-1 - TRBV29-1 CSVDQGVNTEAFF TGCAGCGTTGATCAAGGGGTGAACACTGAAGCTTTCTTT
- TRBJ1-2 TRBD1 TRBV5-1 CASSVGTGRGLYGYTF TGCGCCAGCAGCGTAGGGACAGGCAGGGGTCTCTATGGCTACACCTTC
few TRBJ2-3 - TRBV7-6 CASSLAPPTSTDTQYF TGTGCCAGCAGCTTAGCGCCACCAACTAGCACAGATACGCAGTATTTT
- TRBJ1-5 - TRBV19 CASRQANQPQHF TGTGCCAGCAGACAGGCCAATCAGCCCCAGCATTTT
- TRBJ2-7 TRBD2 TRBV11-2 CASSPGLAYEQYF TGTGCCAGCAGCCCTGGACTAGCCTACGAGCAGTACTTC
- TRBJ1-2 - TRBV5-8 CASSQTGILGYTF TGTGCCAGCAGCCAAACAGGGATCCTTGGCTACACCTTC
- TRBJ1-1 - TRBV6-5 CASSRPSGTEAFF TGTGCCAGCAGCCGGCCGTCGGGGACTGAAGCTTTCTTT
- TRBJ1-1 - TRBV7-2 CASSVQGRTEAFF TGTGCCAGCAGCGTCCAGGGTAGGACTGAAGCTTTCTTT
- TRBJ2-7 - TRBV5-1 CASSLGPGSSYEQYF TGCGCCAGCAGCTTGGGGCCGGGAAGCTCCTACGAGCAGTACTTC
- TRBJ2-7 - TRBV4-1 CASSRPEGVRDEQYF TGCGCCAGCAGCCGGCCCGAAGGGGTGCGCGACGAGCAGTACTTC
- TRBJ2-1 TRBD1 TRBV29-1 CSVGDRGRDNEQFF TGCAGCGTCGGTGACAGGGGGCGGGACAATGAGCAGTTCTTC
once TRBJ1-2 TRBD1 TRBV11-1 CASSTRTGVDNYGYTF TGTGCCAGCAGCACCAGGACAGGGGTGGATAACTATGGCTACACCTTC
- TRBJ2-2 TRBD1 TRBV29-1 CSALTGITGELFF TGCAGCGCGTTGACAGGGATCACCGGGGAGCTGTTTTTT
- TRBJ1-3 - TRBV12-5 CASGLTGSAGNTIYF TGTGCTAGTGGTTTGACAGGGTCGGCTGGAAACACCATATATTTT
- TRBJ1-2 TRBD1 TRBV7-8 CASSLTGALIGYTF TGTGCCAGCAGCCTTACAGGGGCGCTGATAGGCTACACCTTC
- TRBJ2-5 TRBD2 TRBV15 CATSLGLAGGPEETQYF TGTGCCACCAGCCTGGGACTAGCGGGGGGGCCGGAAGAGACCCAGTACTTC
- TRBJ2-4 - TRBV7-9 CASSSDTFALSIQYF TGTGCCAGCAGCTCAGACACCTTTGCTCTTAGCATTCAGTACTTC
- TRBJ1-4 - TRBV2 CASSSSDSGFTTNEKLFF TGTGCCAGCAGTTCATCGGACAGCGGCTTTACAACTAATGAAAAACTGTTTTTT
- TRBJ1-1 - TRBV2 CASSEAGARTEAFF TGTGCCAGCAGTGAAGCGGGGGCGCGGACTGAAGCTTTCTTT
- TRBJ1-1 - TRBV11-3 CASSLFRGAEAFF TGTGCCAGCAGCTTATTCAGAGGCGCTGAAGCTTTCTTT
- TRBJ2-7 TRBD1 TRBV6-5 CASSQDRGVLYEQYF TGTGCCAGCAGTCAGGACAGGGGCGTTCTATACGAGCAGTACTTC
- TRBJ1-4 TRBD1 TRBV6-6 CASSRDRGHEKLFF TGTGCCAGCAGTCGGGACAGGGGGCATGAAAAACTGTTTTTT
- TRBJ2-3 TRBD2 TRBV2 CASSVGSGVTDTQYF TGTGCCAGCAGTGTAGGCAGCGGGGTCACAGATACGCAGTATTTT
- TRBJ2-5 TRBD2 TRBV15 CATSRDFGRAGEQYF TGTGCCACCAGCAGAGATTTCGGACGGGCGGGGGAGCAGTACTTC
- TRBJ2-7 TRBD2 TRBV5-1 CASSLASGNEQYF TGCGCCAGCAGCTTGGCTAGCGGGAACGAGCAGTACTTC
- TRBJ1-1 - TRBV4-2 CASSQGGTEGRAFF TGTGCCAGCAGCCAAGGGGGAACAGAGGGGAGGGCTTTCTTT
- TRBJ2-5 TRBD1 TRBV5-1 CASSSSRVVGQGAQTQYF TGCGCCAGCAGCTCAAGCCGGGTAGTAGGACAGGGGGCACAGACCCAGTACTTC